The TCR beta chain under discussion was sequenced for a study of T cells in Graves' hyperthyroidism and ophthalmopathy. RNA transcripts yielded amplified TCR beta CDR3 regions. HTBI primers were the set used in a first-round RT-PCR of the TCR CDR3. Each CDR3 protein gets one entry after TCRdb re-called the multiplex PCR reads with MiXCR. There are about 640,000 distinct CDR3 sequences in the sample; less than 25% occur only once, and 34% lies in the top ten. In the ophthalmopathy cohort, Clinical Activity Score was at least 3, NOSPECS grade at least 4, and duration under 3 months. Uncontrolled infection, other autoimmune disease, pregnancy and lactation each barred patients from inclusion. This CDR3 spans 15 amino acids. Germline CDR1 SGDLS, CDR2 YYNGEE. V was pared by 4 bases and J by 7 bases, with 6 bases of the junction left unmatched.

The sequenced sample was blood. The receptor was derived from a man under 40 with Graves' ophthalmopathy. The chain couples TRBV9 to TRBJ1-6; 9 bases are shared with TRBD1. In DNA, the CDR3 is TGTGCCAGCAGCCCCCAGGGACAGGGAAATTCACCCCTCCACTTT. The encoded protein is CASSPQGQGNSPLHF. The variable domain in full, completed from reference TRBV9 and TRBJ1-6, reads DSGVTQTPKHLITATGQRVTLRCSPRSGDLSVYWYQQSLDQGLQFLIQYYNGEERAKGNILERFSAQQFPDLHSELNLSSLELGDSALYFCASSPQGQGNSPLHFGNGTRLTVT.